This record looks at one T cell receptor beta chain sequence and its context. The data are from a study of cytomegalovirus exposure and HLA in healthy donors. This CDR3 has 15 amino acids. Germline V gives CDR1 MDHEN, CDR2 SYDVKM. V was clipped by 6 bases and J by 5 bases; unmatched bases: 9. The PCR was carried out with 60 Vbeta primers and 13 Jbeta primers. Sequencing used immunoSEQ multiplex PCR; TCRdb keeps in-frame clones, though not all of them. This repertoire shows 150,000 to 200,000 clones, approximately 80% found once; its top ten account for roughly 2%. The sequence was collected from a woman in her thirties in good health and CMV-seronegative. The sequenced sample was PBMCs. This chain uses TRBV28 with TRBJ2-5; TRBD1 matches at 10 bases. This CDR3 reads CASSLVGQGKETQYF. The CDR3 DNA reads as TGTGCCAGCAGCCTGGTGGGACAGGGGAAGGAGACCCAGTACTTC.